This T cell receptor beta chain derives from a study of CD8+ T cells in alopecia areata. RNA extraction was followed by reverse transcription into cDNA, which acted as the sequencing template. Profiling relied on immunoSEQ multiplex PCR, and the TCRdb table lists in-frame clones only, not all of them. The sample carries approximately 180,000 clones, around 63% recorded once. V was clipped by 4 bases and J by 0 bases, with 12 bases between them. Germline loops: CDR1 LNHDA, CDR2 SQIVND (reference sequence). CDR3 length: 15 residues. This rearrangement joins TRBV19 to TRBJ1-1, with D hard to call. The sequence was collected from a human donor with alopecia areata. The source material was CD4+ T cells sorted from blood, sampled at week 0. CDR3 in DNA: TGTGCCAGTAGTAGAGGCGGCAACTTGAACACTGAAGCTTTCTTT. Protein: CASSRGGNLNTEAFF.